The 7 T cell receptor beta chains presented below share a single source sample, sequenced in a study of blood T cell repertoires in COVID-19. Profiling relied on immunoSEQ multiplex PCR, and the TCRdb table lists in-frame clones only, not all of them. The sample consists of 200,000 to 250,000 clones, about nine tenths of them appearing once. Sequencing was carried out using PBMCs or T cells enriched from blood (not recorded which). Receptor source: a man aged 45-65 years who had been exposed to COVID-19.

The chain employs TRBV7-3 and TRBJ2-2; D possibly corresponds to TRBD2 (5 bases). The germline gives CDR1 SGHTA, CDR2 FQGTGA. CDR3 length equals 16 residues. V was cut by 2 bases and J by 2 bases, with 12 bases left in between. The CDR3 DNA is TGTGCCAGCAGCTTAGGAGGAGCATTAAACACCGGGGAGCTGTTTTTT. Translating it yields CASSLGGALNTGELFF.

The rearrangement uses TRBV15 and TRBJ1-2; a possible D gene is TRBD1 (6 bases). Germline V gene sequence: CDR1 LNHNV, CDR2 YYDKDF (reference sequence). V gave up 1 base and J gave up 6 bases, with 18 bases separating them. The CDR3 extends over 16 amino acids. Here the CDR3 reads CATSRVWGRDTNGYTF. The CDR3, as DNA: TGTGCCACCAGCAGAGTTTGGGGGAGGGACACAAATGGCTACACCTTC.

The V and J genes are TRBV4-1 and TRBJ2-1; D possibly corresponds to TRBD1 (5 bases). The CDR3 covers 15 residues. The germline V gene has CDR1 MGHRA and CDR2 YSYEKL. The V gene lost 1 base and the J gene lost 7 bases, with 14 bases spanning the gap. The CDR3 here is CASSQVIRVRNEQFF. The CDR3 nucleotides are TGCGCCAGCAGCCAAGTAATCAGGGTAAGAAATGAGCAGTTCTTC.

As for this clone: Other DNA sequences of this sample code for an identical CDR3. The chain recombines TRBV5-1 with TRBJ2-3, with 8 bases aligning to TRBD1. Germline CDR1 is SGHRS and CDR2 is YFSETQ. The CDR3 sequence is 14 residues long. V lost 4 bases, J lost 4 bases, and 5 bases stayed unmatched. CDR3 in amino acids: CASSEGTGSDTQYF. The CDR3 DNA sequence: TGCGCCAGCAGCGAAGGGACAGGCTCAGATACGCAGTATTTT.

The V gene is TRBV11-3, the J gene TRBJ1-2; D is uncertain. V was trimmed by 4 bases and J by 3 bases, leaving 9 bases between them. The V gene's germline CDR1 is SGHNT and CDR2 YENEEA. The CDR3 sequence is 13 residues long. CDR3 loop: CASSSGEDYGYTF. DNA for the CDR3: TGTGCCAGCAGCTCCGGAGAGGACTATGGCTACACCTTC.

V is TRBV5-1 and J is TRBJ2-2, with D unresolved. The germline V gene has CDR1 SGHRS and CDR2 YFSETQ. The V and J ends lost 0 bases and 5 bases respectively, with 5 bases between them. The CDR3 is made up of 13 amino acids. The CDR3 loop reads CASSLVRTGELFF. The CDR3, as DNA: TGCGCCAGCAGCTTGGTTCGGACCGGGGAGCTGTTTTTT.

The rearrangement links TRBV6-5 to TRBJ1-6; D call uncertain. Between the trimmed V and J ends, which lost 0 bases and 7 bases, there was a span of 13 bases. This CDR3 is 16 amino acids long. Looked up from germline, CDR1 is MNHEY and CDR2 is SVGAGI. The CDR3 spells CASSYSILQRNSPLHF. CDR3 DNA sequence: TGTGCCAGCAGTTACTCGATCCTACAGAGAAATTCACCCCTCCACTTT.